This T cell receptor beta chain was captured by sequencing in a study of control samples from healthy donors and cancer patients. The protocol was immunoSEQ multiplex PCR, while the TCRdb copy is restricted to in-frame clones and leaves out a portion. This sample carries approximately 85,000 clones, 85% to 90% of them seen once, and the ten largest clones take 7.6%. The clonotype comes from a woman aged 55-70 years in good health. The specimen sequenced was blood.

CDR3 in amino acids: CASSRAGNQPQHF. The CDR3 DNA reads as TGCGCCAGCAGCAGAGCGGGCAATCAGCCCCAGCATTTT. The chain employs TRBV5-1 and TRBJ1-5; D unresolved. V lost 4 bases, J lost 2 bases, and 7 bases lay in between. Germline CDR1 and CDR2: SGHRS and YFSETQ. The CDR3 covers 13 residues.